This T cell receptor beta chain was sequenced for a study of blood T cells in healthy people across ages. The germline V and J ends were trimmed by 2 bases and 0 bases, with 11 bases remaining between them. The CDR3 has 16 residues. Germline CDR1 SGHRS, CDR2 YFSETQ. General observations from the study: Strongly correlated with naive T cell percentage was TCR beta diversity. Age brought a roughly linear fall in TCR beta diversity measured per million T cells.

With respect to this clonotype: Its antigen is as yet unknown.

It was with a sample-barcoded 5' primer and a J-beta primer mix that a second PCR of roughly 7 to 11 cycles was run. From the 5' RACE reads, TCRdb called clonotypes with MiXCR, one entry per CDR3 protein. The sample contains about 810,000 distinct CDR3 sequences, under 40% of which appear only once. The source of this sequence is a man between 18 and 29 years old in good health. The genes are TRBV5-1 and TRBJ1-4; D is undetermined. The specimen sequenced was blood. CDR3 sequence (DNA): TGCGCCAGCAGCTTTCGGAGCCGTTCAACTAATGAAAAACTGTTTTTT. Translating gives CASSFRSRSTNEKLFF.